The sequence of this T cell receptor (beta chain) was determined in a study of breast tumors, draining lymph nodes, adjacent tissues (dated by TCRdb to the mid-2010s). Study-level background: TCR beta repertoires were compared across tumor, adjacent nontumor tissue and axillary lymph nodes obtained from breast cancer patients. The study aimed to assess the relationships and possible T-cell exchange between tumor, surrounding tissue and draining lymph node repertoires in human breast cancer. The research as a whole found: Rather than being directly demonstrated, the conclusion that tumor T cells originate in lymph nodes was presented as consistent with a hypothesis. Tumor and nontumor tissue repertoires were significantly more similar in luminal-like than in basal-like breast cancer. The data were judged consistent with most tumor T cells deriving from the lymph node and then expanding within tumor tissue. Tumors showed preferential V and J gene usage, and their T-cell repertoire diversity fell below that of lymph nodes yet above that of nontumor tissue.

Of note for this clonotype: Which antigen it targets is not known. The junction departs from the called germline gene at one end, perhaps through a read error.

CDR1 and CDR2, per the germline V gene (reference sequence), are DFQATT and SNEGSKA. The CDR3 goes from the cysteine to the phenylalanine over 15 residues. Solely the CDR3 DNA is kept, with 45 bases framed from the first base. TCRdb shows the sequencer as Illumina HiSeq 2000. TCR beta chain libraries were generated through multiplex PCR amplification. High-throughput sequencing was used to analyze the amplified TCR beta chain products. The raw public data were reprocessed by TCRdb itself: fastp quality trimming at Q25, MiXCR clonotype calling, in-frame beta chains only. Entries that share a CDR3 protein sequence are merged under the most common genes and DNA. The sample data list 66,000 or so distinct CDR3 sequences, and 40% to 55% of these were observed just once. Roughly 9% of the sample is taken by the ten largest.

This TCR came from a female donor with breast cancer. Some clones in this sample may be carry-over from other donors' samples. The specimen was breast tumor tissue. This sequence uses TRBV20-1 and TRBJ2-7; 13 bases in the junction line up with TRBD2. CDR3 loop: CSARLLAGGAYAQYF. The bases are TGCAGTGCTAGACTACTAGCGGGAGGGGCCTACGCGCAGTACTTC.